What follows are 26 T cell receptor beta chains derived from one specimen sequenced in a study of blood T cell repertoires in COVID-19. Here immunoSEQ multiplex PCR was the method, and the copy in TCRdb shows in-frame clones only, minus some. The table shows approximately 280,000 clones, with over 75% occurring only once. The sequencing sample was made of peripheral blood. The receptors derive from a woman in her twenties or thirties with COVID-19, enrolled during active disease.

The J gene is TRBJ2-1, the V gene TRBV19, with 7 bases identical to TRBD2. The V segment lost 4 bases and the J segment 9 bases; nucleotides outside the gene matches: 6. CDR1 and CDR2 (germline): LNHDA, SQIVND (reference sequence). This CDR3 spans 13 amino acids. CDR3 residues: CASSTGLVGEQFF. CDR3 DNA sequence: TGTGCCAGTAGTACCGGACTAGTTGGTGAGCAGTTCTTC.

The chain combines TRBV14 with TRBJ1-1; D unclear. CDR3 length: 14 amino acids. Trimming removed 3 bases from V and 1 base from J, with 9 bases in between. From germline, CDR1 is SGHDN and CDR2 FVKESK. The CDR3 reads CASSHSRENTEAFF. For the CDR3, the DNA is TGTGCCAGCAGCCACTCTCGAGAGAACACTGAAGCTTTCTTT.

The V and J genes are TRBV18 and TRBJ2-7; 7 bases agree with TRBD1. Germline V lookup: CDR1 KGHSH, CDR2 LQKENI. Trimming took 4 bases from V and 2 from J; bases not matched to a gene: 8. CDR3 length: 15 amino acids. CDR3: CASSLRGTVTYEQYF. CDR3 in DNA: TGTGCCAGCTCACTGAGAGGGACAGTCACCTACGAGCAGTACTTC.

The gene calls are TRBV12-3 or TRBV12-4 and TRBJ2-1; unclear D gene. The CDR3 is made up of 13 amino acids. The germline V and J ends were trimmed by 3 bases and 8 bases, with 11 bases remaining between them. The DNA of the CDR3 is TGTGCCAGCAGTTTTGCTAGAATTGATGAGCAGTTCTTC. This codes for CASSFARIDEQFF.

The V and J genes are TRBV6-5 and TRBJ1-5; no clear D gene. Per germline, CDR1 MNHEY and CDR2 SVGAGI. The CDR3 consists of 14 residues. Trimming cost V 6 bases and J 4 bases, with 13 bases left between them. CDR3 nucleotide sequence: TGTGCCAGCAGCCGAATGTCGGTTAATCAGCCCCAGCATTTT. Its protein is CASSRMSVNQPQHF.

This rearrangement joins TRBV5-4 to TRBJ1-1, with TRBD1 as a possible D gene (5 bases). V lost 4 bases and J 3 bases, leaving 13 bases between the germline ends. Per the germline V gene, CDR1 is SGHNT and CDR2 is YYREEE (reference sequence). The CDR3 contains 14 residues. CDR3 protein: CASSLPRGDTEAFF. The CDR3 DNA sequence: TGTGCCAGCAGCCTTCCTCGGGGGGACACTGAAGCTTTCTTT.

The genes are TRBV4-3 and TRBJ2-7, with 9 bases aligning to TRBD1. V shed 4 bases, J shed 5 bases, and the junction held 9 bases outside the gene matches. This CDR3 has 15 residues. CDR1 is LGHNA and CDR2 is YSLEER in the germline V gene. CDR3 residues: CASSRLGQGSNEQYF. The CDR3 bases are TGCGCCAGCAGCCGACTAGGACAGGGGTCCAACGAGCAGTACTTC.

The gene calls are TRBV3-1 (or the pseudogene TRBV3-2) and TRBJ2-7, with 8 bases aligning to TRBD2. The V gene end was trimmed by 4 bases and the J gene end by 2 bases; junction bases not matched to a gene: 7. The germline CDR1 and CDR2 sequences are LGHDT and YNNKEL (reference sequence). This CDR3 is 15 amino acids long. In DNA, the CDR3 is TGTGCCAGCAGCCCTCTAGCGGGTCGACCCTACGAGCAGTACTTC. This codes for CASSPLAGRPYEQYF.

This rearrangement joins TRBV28 to TRBJ1-4; tentative D call: TRBD1 (6 bases). CDR3 length: 16 amino acids. V dropped 0 bases and J dropped 8 bases, with 16 bases sitting between them. CDR1 and CDR2 (germline): MDHEN, SYDVKM. CDR3 coding DNA: TGTGCCAGCAGTTTATGGCTGGACAGCGAGGAAGAAAAACTGTTTTTT. It encodes CASSLWLDSEEEKLFF.

The gene calls are TRBV28 and TRBJ1-1, with no clear D. Between the trimmed V and J ends, which lost 5 bases and 3 bases, there was a span of 16 bases. The CDR3 runs to 15 residues. Per the germline V gene, CDR1 is MDHEN and CDR2 is SYDVKM. The CDR3 reads CASSPPRRAHTEAFF. The CDR3 DNA is TGTGCCAGCAGTCCCCCTCGACGAGCGCACACTGAAGCTTTCTTT.

The chain has TRBV6-2 or TRBV6-3 and TRBJ1-2; D may be TRBD1 (6 bases). This CDR3 contains 15 residues. Germline loops: CDR1 MNHEY, CDR2 SVGEGT. Deletions cut 0 bases from V and 4 bases from J, with 12 bases between. CDR3 nucleotides: TGTGCCAGCAGTTACTCGGGGACAAACGTCTATGGCTACACCTTC. This sequence encodes CASSYSGTNVYGYTF.

The chain is built from TRBV27 and TRBJ2-5; D perhaps matches TRBD1 (6 bases). The germline CDR1 and CDR2 sequences are MNHEY and SMNVEV (reference sequence). This CDR3 contains 16 residues. V was trimmed by 3 bases and J by 4 bases, leaving 18 bases between them. The CDR3 DNA is TGTGCCAGCAGTTTCATCTCGAGGGGGACCATAGAGACCCAGTACTTC. As protein: CASSFISRGTIETQYF.

The rearrangement joins TRBV10-3 to TRBJ1-2; 12 bases agree with TRBD1. The CDR3 sequence is 12 residues long. In germline, CDR1 is ENHRY, CDR2 SYGVKD. Trimming at V came to 9 bases and at J to 8 bases, leaving 4 bases not matched to a gene. CDR3 region: CAIGTGGRGYTF. The CDR3 DNA is TGTGCCATTGGGACAGGGGGCCGCGGCTACACCTTC.

The genes are TRBV7-2 and TRBJ2-1; 10 nucleotides align to TRBD2. The CDR3 totals 14 residues. J gave up 3 bases and V 7 bases, and 3 bases lay outside the gene matches. CDR1 SGHTA and CDR2 FQGNSA come from the germline V gene. The CDR3 nucleotides read TGTGCCAGCAAAGCGGGAGGGTACTACAATGAGCAGTTCTTC. Encoded protein: CASKAGGYYNEQFF.

V is TRBV9 and J is TRBJ2-3, with TRBD1 identical over 10 bases. The trim removed 3 bases at V and 6 bases at J, leaving 7 bases unmatched. Germline values: CDR1 SGDLS, CDR2 YYNGEE. The CDR3 covers 15 residues. In DNA form, the CDR3 reads TGTGCCAGCAGCGCTGGGACAGGGGTGGAGGATACGCAGTATTTT. As protein: CASSAGTGVEDTQYF.

This rearrangement joins TRBV7-3 to TRBJ1-1; unclear D gene. There are 14 residues in the CDR3. V was pared by 7 bases and J by 6 bases, with 18 bases between. Germline CDR1 is SGHTA and CDR2 is FQGTGA. Here the CDR3 DNA reads TGTGCCAGCAACCCCGATACAGTGTTCCCTGAAGCTTTCTTT. Translation gives CASNPDTVFPEAFF.

The chain links TRBV10-3 to TRBJ1-1; D is uncertain. Germline CDR1 ENHRY, CDR2 SYGVKD. This CDR3 is built from 13 residues. Deletions cut 6 bases from V and 2 bases from J, with 10 bases between. The CDR3 DNA is TGTGCCATCAGGAAGACGGGAAACACTGAAGCTTTCTTT. It is translated as CAIRKTGNTEAFF.

The chain joins TRBV19 to TRBJ2-7; 9 positions agree with TRBD1. Trimming took 6 bases from V and 2 from J; bases not matched to a gene: 5. This CDR3 contains 14 residues. Germline V gene sequence: CDR1 LNHDA, CDR2 SQIVND (reference sequence). The CDR3 loop reads CASSRDREPYEQYF. The DNA of the CDR3 is TGTGCCAGTAGCCGGGACAGGGAACCCTACGAGCAGTACTTC.

This chain uses TRBV28 with TRBJ1-5; no reliable D call. This CDR3 spans 12 amino acids. V lost 8 bases, J lost 4 bases, and 9 bases lay in between. Germline CDR1 reads MDHEN; CDR2 reads SYDVKM. CDR3 in amino acids: CASSPPNQPQHF. CDR3 nucleotides: TGTGCCAGCTCCCCCCCTAATCAGCCCCAGCATTTT.

This clone was seen only a few times. CDR3 nucleotides: TGTGCCAGCAGTTTATTGCAGGGGGCAGGGACCGGGGAGCTGTTTTTT. This codes for CASSLLQGAGTGELFF. The chain uses TRBV28 and TRBJ2-2, with 8 nucleotides matching TRBD1. Germline-derived CDR1 and CDR2 are MDHEN and SYDVKM. With 1 base clipped from V and 5 bases from J, the junction kept 6 bases outside the gene matches. The CDR3 length is 16 residues.

This chain joins TRBV6-2 or TRBV6-3 and TRBJ1-5; D unclear. CDR1 and CDR2 from the germline V gene are MNHEY and SVGEGT. The CDR3 contains 15 residues. Trimming removed 0 bases from V and 0 bases from J, with 6 bases in between. The CDR3 DNA sequence: TGTGCCAGCAGTTACTCTGGAGATAGCAATCAGCCCCAGCATTTT. Translation: CASSYSGDSNQPQHF.

V and J are TRBV3-1 (or the pseudogene TRBV3-2) and TRBJ1-5, with 8 bases identical to TRBD1. J was trimmed by 5 bases and V by 5 bases; bases with no gene match: 5. The germline V gene has CDR1 LGHDT and CDR2 YNNKEL (reference sequence). CDR3 size: 14 residues. The CDR3 reads CASSSRGRDQPQHF. CDR3 in DNA: TGTGCCAGCAGCTCCAGGGGGCGCGATCAGCCCCAGCATTTT.

The rearrangement joins TRBV4-1 to TRBJ1-5; D is unclear. Germline lookup yields CDR1 MGHRA and CDR2 YSYEKL. Between the trimmed V and J ends, which lost 0 bases and 4 bases, there was a span of 7 bases. The CDR3 length is 14 residues. In DNA form, the CDR3 reads TGCGCCAGCAGCCAAGATCAAGCAAATCAGCCCCAGCATTTT. Protein product: CASSQDQANQPQHF.

V gene TRBV2 combines with J gene TRBJ2-7; 7 nucleotides agree with TRBD2. The germline V gene has CDR1 SNHLY and CDR2 FYNNEI. The CDR3 covers 16 residues. Losses at the gene ends were 2 bases for V and 6 bases for J; bases not matched to a gene: 13. CDR3 sequence (DNA): TGTGCCAGCAGTGAAACCGGGGGGTTTCCAGCTAGCGAGCAGTACTTC. Translated: CASSETGGFPASEQYF.

The rearrangement uses TRBV10-3 and TRBJ1-2; a possible D gene is TRBD1 (6 bases). Germline V gene lookup returns CDR1 ENHRY and CDR2 SYGVKD. V dropped 5 bases and J dropped 2 bases, with 9 bases sitting between them. The CDR3 runs 13 residues. The CDR3 here is CAISYQGNYGYTF. The CDR3 DNA reads TGTGCCATCAGTTATCAGGGGAACTATGGCTACACCTTC.

Notes on this clone: Other DNA sequences in the sample encode the same CDR3. This rearrangement joins TRBV10-3 to TRBJ2-3; maybe TRBD1 (6 bases). This CDR3 comprises 14 residues. Germline assignment: CDR1 ENHRY and CDR2 SYGVKD. V was cut by 0 bases and J by 3 bases, with 7 bases left in between. In nucleotides, the CDR3 is TGTGCCATCAGTGAGTCGACAGGAACAGATACGCAGTATTTT. This gives the protein CAISESTGTDTQYF.